Below are 17 T cell receptor beta chains sequenced from a single sample in a study of blood T cell repertoires in COVID-19. Assay: immunoSEQ multiplex PCR; the TCRdb copy retains only in-frame clones and omits some. The table has nearly 250,000 clones, roughly 86% seen once. The sequencing sample was made of peripheral blood. The receptors originated from a woman aged 55-75 years who had recovered from COVID-19.

This clone was seen once. This chain links TRBV5-1 with TRBJ2-5; 12 bases line up with TRBD2. After removal of 3 bases from V and 4 bases from J, the junction contained 4 bases not matched to a gene. CDR1 and CDR2 from the germline V gene are SGHRS and YFSETQ. CDR3 length equals 15 residues. CDR3 sequence reads: CASSYSTSGGETQYF. For the CDR3, the DNA is TGCGCCAGCAGCTACTCGACTAGCGGGGGAGAGACCCAGTACTTC. Based on the CDR3 plus reference TRBV5-1 and TRBJ2-5, the full variable domain is KAGVTQTPRYLIKTRGQQVTLSCSPISGHRSVSWYQQTPGQGLQFLFEYFSETQRNKGNFPGRFSGRQFSNSRSEMNVSTLELGDSALYLCASSYSTSGGETQYFGPGTRLLVL.

This clone was seen a few times. The chain carries TRBV5-4 and TRBJ2-7, with D maybe TRBD2 (5 bases). Germline V lookup: CDR1 SGHNT, CDR2 YYREEE (reference sequence). V shed 3 bases and J shed 0 bases, with 7 bases lying between them. The CDR3 spans 13 residues. The DNA of the CDR3 is TGTGCCAGCAGCTCGCGGGCCTCCTACGAGCAGTACTTC. This encodes CASSSRASYEQYF.

This sequence joins TRBV19 and TRBJ1-2; 7 bases agree with TRBD1. This CDR3 is built from 14 residues. Trimming cost V 5 bases and J 5 bases; bases outside gene matches: 8. CDR1 LNHDA and CDR2 SQIVND come from the germline V gene (reference sequence). Here the CDR3 reads CASSSLGRGYGYTF. In DNA form, the CDR3 reads TGTGCCAGTAGTTCGCTTGGCAGGGGGTATGGCTACACCTTC.

The chain carries TRBV15 and TRBJ1-4, with D perhaps matching TRBD1 (5 bases). The CDR3 extends over 13 amino acids. Trimming left V 3 bases short and J 3 bases short, with 5 bases between. Germline V lookup: CDR1 LNHNV, CDR2 YYDKDF (reference sequence). The CDR3 nucleotides are TGTGCCACCAGCAGGGGGCCTAATGAAAAACTGTTTTTT. This gives the protein CATSRGPNEKLFF.

In regard to this clone: The sample holds other DNA sequences that translate to the same CDR3. The chain employs TRBV6-5 and TRBJ1-5, with TRBD1 matching over 8 bases. V dropped 6 bases and J dropped 7; count of bases not matched to a gene: 5. The CDR3 consists of 13 residues. The germline V gene encodes CDR1 MNHEY and CDR2 SVGAGI. The CDR3 region is CASSTGGGQPQHF. CDR3 bases: TGTGCCAGCAGCACAGGGGGGGGCCAGCCCCAGCATTTT.

The genes are TRBV2 and TRBJ1-6, with TRBD1 matching 8 bases. Germline V gene sequence: CDR1 SNHLY, CDR2 FYNNEI. V trimming: 7 bases; J trimming: 6 bases; junction bases outside the gene matches: 2. This CDR3 region has 13 residues. The CDR3 DNA sequence: TGTGCCAGCAACGGACAGGGTAATTCACCCCTCCACTTT. It codes for CASNGQGNSPLHF.

V usage is TRBV4-1 and J usage is TRBJ2-3; 7 nucleotides align to TRBD2. V was clipped by 0 bases and J by 5 bases; unmatched bases: 8. Germline V CDR1 and CDR2: MGHRA, YSYEKL. This CDR3 contains 16 residues. The CDR3 spells CASSQEGRGGIDTQYF. CDR3 sequence (DNA): TGCGCCAGCAGCCAAGAAGGGCGGGGAGGGATAGATACGCAGTATTTT.

The V gene is TRBV5-4, the J gene TRBJ2-1; 8 bases align to TRBD2. This CDR3 has 15 residues. Per germline, CDR1 SGHNT and CDR2 YYREEE (reference sequence). The V segment lost 0 bases and the J segment 10 bases; nucleotides outside the gene matches: 9. DNA of the CDR3: TGTGCCAGCAGCTTGGATGGGACTAGTGAGCGGGAGCAGTTCTTC. Amino acid sequence: CASSLDGTSEREQFF.

This chain links TRBV25-1 with TRBJ2-3; TRBD1 aligns across 8 bases. Germline V CDR1 and CDR2: MGHDK, SYGVNS. Trimming took 4 bases from V and 0 from J; bases not matched to a gene: 9. The length of the CDR3 is 17 residues. CDR3 sequence: CASSAAQGGPSTDTQYF. CDR3 nucleotide sequence: TGTGCCAGCAGTGCAGCACAGGGGGGTCCTAGCACAGATACGCAGTATTTT.

The gene calls are TRBV27 and TRBJ2-2; 7 nucleotides line up with TRBD2. The CDR3 length is 15 residues. Germline V CDR1 and CDR2: MNHEY, SMNVEV (reference sequence). The V segment lost 4 bases and the J segment 0 bases; nucleotides outside the gene matches: 2. The CDR3 DNA is TGTGCCAGCAGTTGGACTAGGGCGAACACCGGGGAGCTGTTTTTT. Translation gives CASSWTRANTGELFF.

This clone was counted once. The chain has TRBV7-9 and TRBJ2-7; TRBD1 aligns across 8 bases. Trimming removed 3 bases from V and 5 bases from J; junction bases left unmatched: 3. Germline values: CDR1 SEHNR, CDR2 FQNEAQ (reference sequence). There are 13 residues in the CDR3. Here the CDR3 DNA reads TGTGCCAGCAGCTTTGGGGGACAGGACGAGCAGTACTTC. This codes for CASSFGGQDEQYF.

This clone was picked up a small number of times. The chain links TRBV3-1 (or the pseudogene TRBV3-2) to TRBJ2-5, with 14 bases that match TRBD2. Germline CDR1 and CDR2: LGHDT and YNNKEL (reference sequence). V trimming: 6 bases; J trimming: 5 bases; junction bases outside the gene matches: 11. The CDR3 length is 17 residues. The CDR3 DNA reads TGTGCCAGCAGGAAGACTAGCGGGGGGGCCGAGTGGGAGACCCAGTACTTC. Translating gives CASRKTSGGAEWETQYF.

The chain links TRBV11-3 to TRBJ2-3; D remains unclear. Germline V gene data show CDR1 as SGHNT and CDR2 as YENEEA. With 7 bases removed from V and 0 bases from J, the gap between germline ends came to 11 bases. The CDR3 sequence is 14 residues long. The CDR3 sequence: CASTIGPSTDTQYF. The CDR3 coding sequence is TGTGCCAGCACGATTGGGCCTAGCACAGATACGCAGTATTTT. The entire variable domain, with the rest obtained from reference TRBV11-3 and TRBJ2-3, is as follows: EAGVVQSPRYKIIEKKQPVAFWCNPISGHNTLYWYLQNLGQGPELLIRYENEEAVDDSQLPKDRFSAERLKGVDSTLKIQPAELGDSAVYLCASTIGPSTDTQYFGPGTRLTVL.

This clone has only a few counts. The chain combines TRBV19 with TRBJ1-5, with D tentatively TRBD1 (6 bases). Germline CDR1 and CDR2: LNHDA and SQIVND (reference sequence). The CDR3 has 15 amino acids. V was pared by 7 bases and J by 3 bases, with 16 bases between. The CDR3 nucleotides are TGTGCCAGTACTACGGGGGGGGCTTACAATCAGCCCCAGCATTTT. It codes for CASTTGGAYNQPQHF. The complete variable domain, with remaining parts taken from reference TRBV19 and TRBJ1-5, reads DGGITQSPKYLFRKEGQNVTLSCEQNLNHDAMYWYRQDPGQGLRLIYYSQIVNDFQKGDIAEGYSVSREKKESFPLTVTSAQKNPTAFYLCASTTGGAYNQPQHFGDGTRLSIL.

The chain links TRBV15 to TRBJ2-4; a possible D gene is TRBD2 (6 bases). CDR1 and CDR2 (germline): LNHNV, YYDKDF (reference sequence). This CDR3 is built from 16 residues. V lost 1 base and J 0 bases, leaving 10 bases between the germline ends. The CDR3 is CATSRVKGLAKNIQYF. The CDR3 coding sequence is TGTGCCACCAGCAGAGTCAAGGGACTAGCCAAAAACATTCAGTACTTC. Looking up the rest from reference TRBV15 and TRBJ2-4 gives the full variable domain: DAMVIQNPRYQVTQFGKPVTLSCSQTLNHNVMYWYQQKSSQAPKLLFHYYDKDFNNEADTPDNFQSRRPNTSFCFLDIRSPGLGDTAMYLCATSRVKGLAKNIQYFGAGTRLSVL.

The V gene is TRBV28, the J gene TRBJ1-1; D unclear. The CDR3 extends over 11 amino acids. CDR1 and CDR2 (germline): MDHEN, SYDVKM. V lost 6 bases to trimming and J lost 8 bases, with 10 bases between them. The CDR3 nucleotides are TGTGCCAGCAGCCCCACGAGAGAAGCTTTCTTT. Translation: CASSPTREAFF.

The chain carries TRBV2 and TRBJ2-2; 13 nucleotides align to TRBD2. J gave up 1 base and V 5 bases, and 4 bases lay outside the gene matches. This CDR3 comprises 17 residues. CDR1 SNHLY and CDR2 FYNNEI come from the germline V gene. CDR3 DNA sequence: TGTGCCAGCAGTTCCGGACTAGCGGGGGTGAACACCGGGGAGCTGTTTTTT. Translation gives CASSSGLAGVNTGELFF.